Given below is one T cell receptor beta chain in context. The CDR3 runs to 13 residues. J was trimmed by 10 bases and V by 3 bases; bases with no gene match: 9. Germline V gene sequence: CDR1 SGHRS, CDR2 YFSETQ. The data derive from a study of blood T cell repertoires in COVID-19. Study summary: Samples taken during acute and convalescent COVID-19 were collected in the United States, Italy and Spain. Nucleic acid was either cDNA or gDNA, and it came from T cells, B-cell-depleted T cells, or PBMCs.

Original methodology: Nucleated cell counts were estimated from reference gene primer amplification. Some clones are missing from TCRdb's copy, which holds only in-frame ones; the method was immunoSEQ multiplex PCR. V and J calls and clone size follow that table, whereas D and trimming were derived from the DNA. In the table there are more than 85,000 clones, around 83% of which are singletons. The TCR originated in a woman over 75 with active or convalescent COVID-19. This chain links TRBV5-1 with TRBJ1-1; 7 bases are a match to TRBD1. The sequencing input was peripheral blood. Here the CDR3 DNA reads TGCGCCAGCAGCTCCCGGACCGGGACAGCAGCTTTCTTT. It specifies CASSSRTGTAAFF.